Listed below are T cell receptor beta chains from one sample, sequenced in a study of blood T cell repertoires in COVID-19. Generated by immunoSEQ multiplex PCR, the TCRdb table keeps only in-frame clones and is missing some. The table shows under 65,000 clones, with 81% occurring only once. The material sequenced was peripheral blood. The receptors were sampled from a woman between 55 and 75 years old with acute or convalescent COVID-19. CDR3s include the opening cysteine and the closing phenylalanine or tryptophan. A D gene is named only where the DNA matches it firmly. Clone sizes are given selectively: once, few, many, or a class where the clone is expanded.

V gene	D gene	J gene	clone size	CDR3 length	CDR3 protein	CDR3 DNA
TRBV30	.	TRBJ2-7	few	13	CACLRQGGYEQYF	TGTGCCTGCCTACGGCAGGGCGGCTACGAGCAGTACTTC
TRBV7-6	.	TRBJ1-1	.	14	CASSLQGPNTEAFF	TGTGCCAGCAGCTTACAGGGGCCGAACACTGAAGCTTTCTTT
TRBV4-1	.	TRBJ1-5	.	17	CASSQAGLNREGQPQHF	TGCGCCAGCAGCCAAGCCGGATTAAACAGGGAGGGTCAGCCCCAGCATTTT
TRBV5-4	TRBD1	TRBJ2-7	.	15	CASSLTGTGFREQYF	TGTGCCAGCAGCTTAACCGGGACAGGGTTCCGCGAGCAGTACTTC
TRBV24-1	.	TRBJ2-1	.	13	CATSDFNGAVQFF	TGTGCCACCAGTGATTTTAATGGGGCCGTCCAGTTCTTC
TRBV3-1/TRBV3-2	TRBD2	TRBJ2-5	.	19	CASSQGGVGSGSILKTQYF	TGTGCCAGCAGCCAAGGAGGCGTGGGTAGCGGGAGTATTCTGAAGACCCAGTACTTC
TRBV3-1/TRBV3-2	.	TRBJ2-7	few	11	CASSQERAQYF	TGTGCCAGCAGCCAAGAGAGGGCCCAGTACTTC
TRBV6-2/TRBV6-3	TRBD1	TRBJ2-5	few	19	CASSYPPPRTGKKEETQYF	TGTGCCAGCAGTTACCCCCCCCCTCGGACAGGGAAGAAAGAGGAGACCCAGTACTTC
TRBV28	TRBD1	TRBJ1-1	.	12	CASSRDRVGAFF	TGTGCCAGCAGCCGGGACAGGGTGGGGGCTTTCTTT
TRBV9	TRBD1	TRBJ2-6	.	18	CASSVAPGGASGANVLTF	TGTGCCAGCAGCGTGGCCCCAGGGGGCGCGAGCGGGGCCAACGTCCTGACTTTC
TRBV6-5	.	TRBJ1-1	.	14	CASSQRGGNLEAFF	TGTGCCAGCAGCCAAAGGGGGGGAAACCTTGAAGCTTTCTTT
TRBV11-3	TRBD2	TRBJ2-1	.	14	CASSVGLAGDEQFF	TGTGCCAGCAGCGTGGGACTAGCGGGAGACGAGCAGTTCTTC
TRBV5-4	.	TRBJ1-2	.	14	CASSLAIGGYGYTF	TGTGCCAGCAGCTTGGCCATCGGCGGCTATGGCTACACCTTC
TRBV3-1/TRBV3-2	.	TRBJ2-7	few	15	CASSQVGTLSYEQYF	TGTGCCAGCAGCCAAGTTGGGACTCTTTCCTACGAGCAGTACTTC
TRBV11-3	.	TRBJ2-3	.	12	CASSPDTYTQYF	TGTGCCAGCAGCCCCGACACTTATACGCAGTATTTT
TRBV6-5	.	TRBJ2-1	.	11	CASSHRDSEFF	TGTGCCAGCAGTCACCGGGACTCGGAGTTCTTC
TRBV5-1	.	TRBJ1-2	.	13	CASSLGSNYGYTF	TGCGCCAGCAGTCTGGGGAGTAACTATGGCTACACCTTC
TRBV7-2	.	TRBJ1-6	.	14	CATTQDSSNSPLHF	TGTGCCACCACCCAGGACAGCTCAAATTCACCCCTCCACTTT
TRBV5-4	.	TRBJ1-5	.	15	CASSLGGGNNQPQHF	TGTGCCAGCAGCTTGGGTGGGGGGAACAATCAGCCCCAGCATTTT
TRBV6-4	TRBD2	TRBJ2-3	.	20	CASRAPGLAGGLSSTDTQYF	TGTGCCAGCAGGGCGCCGGGACTAGCGGGGGGGCTCTCTAGCACAGATACGCAGTATTTT
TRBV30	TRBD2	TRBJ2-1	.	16	CAWLIGTSGRYNEQFF	TGTGCCTGGTTGATAGGGACTAGCGGGAGATACAATGAGCAGTTCTTC
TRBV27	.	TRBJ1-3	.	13	CASRSPGDRNLYF	TGTGCCAGCAGGAGTCCGGGAGATCGGAATTTATATTTT
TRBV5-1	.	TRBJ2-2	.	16	CASSLAVTPNTGELFF	TGCGCCAGCAGCTTGGCCGTGACACCGAACACCGGGGAGCTGTTTTTT
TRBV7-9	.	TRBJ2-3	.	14	CASSLPPGLDTQYF	TGTGCCAGCAGCTTGCCACCGGGACTAGATACGCAGTATTTT
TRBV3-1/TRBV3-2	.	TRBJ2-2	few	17	CASSQGGRTMNTGELFF	TGTGCCAGCAGCCAAGGGGGCAGGACAATGAACACCGGGGAGCTGTTTTTT
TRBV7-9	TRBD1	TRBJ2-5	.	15	CASSFGQGHFETQYF	TGTGCCAGCAGCTTTGGACAGGGACATTTCGAGACCCAGTACTTC
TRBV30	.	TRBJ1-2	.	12	CAWSVSQGGYTF	TGTGCCTGGAGTGTGTCACAGGGTGGCTACACCTTC
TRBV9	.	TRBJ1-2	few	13	CASSVPSEDGYTF	TGTGCCAGCAGCGTACCATCAGAGGATGGCTACACCTTC
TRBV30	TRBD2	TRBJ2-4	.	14	CAWSGTSVKNIQYF	TGTGCCTGGAGCGGGACTAGCGTCAAAAACATTCAGTACTTC
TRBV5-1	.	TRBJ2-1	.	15	CASSLEGSQPNEQFF	TGCGCCAGCAGCTTGGAGGGGTCCCAACCCAATGAGCAGTTCTTC
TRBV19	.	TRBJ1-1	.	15	CASHPGDPMNTEAFF	TGTGCCAGTCATCCAGGGGACCCGATGAACACTGAAGCTTTCTTT
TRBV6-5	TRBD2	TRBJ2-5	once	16	CASSSLAGALQETQYF	TGTGCCAGCAGTTCCCTAGCGGGAGCGCTCCAAGAGACCCAGTACTTC
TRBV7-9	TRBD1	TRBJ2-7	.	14	CASSVITGGYEQYF	TGTGCCAGCAGTGTCATAACAGGGGGCTACGAGCAGTACTTC
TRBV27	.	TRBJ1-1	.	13	CASSFWQISEAFF	TGTGCCAGCAGTTTTTGGCAGATATCAGAAGCTTTCTTT
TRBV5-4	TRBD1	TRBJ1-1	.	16	CASSSPGQGLNTEAFF	TGTGCCAGCAGCTCCCCGGGACAGGGCTTGAACACTGAAGCTTTCTTT